This T cell receptor (beta chain) was recorded in a study of cytomegalovirus exposure and HLA in healthy donors. Whole-study findings and limits: There were some public TCRs occurring in many donors, but most TCR sequences were rare.

Comment on this clone: Its cognate antigen is unknown.

Here immunoSEQ multiplex PCR was the method, and the copy in TCRdb shows in-frame clones only, minus some. Of over 150,000 clones in the sample, around 84% are singletons; the top ten hold about an eighth. This CDR3 has 15 amino acids. Deletions cut 3 bases from V and 4 bases from J, with 12 bases between. Germline-derived CDR1 and CDR2 are MNHEY and SMNVEV (reference sequence). What was sequenced was PBMCs. The chain is built from TRBV27 and TRBJ2-2; D is uncertain. The receptor was isolated from a woman younger than 45 in good health and CMV-seropositive. As DNA, the CDR3 is TGTGCCAGCAGTTTTTTTCAGGTGACCACCGGGGAGCTGTTTTTT. Translated, it gives CASSFFQVTTGELFF.